The TCR beta chain under discussion was sequenced for a study of Ad26.COV2.S vaccination and SARS-CoV-2 variants. As for the study in general: Intramuscular Ad26.COV2.S doses were given once or twice, 56 days apart.

Clones were read by immunoSEQ multiplex PCR, and TCRdb kept only the in-frame ones, dropping some. The table records fewer than 500,000 clones, about 93% of them present only once. Treatment noted: roughly 20 received Ad26.COV2.S at low or high dose, single or two shots; 5 received placebo; per-sample allocation not given. Samples came from day 63 after the first vaccine or placebo injection. Participants' vaccine, an Ad26 vector, delivered Wuhan-strain SARS-CoV-2 spike. The clonotype comes from a person aged 18-65 years who received the Ad26.COV2.S COVID-19 vaccine or a placebo. The sample in question was peripheral blood, obtained in a trial of Ad26.COV2.S vaccine versus placebo.

The CDR3 is CASSQVAGPQETQYF. CDR3 bases: TGTGCCAGCAGCCAAGTGGCGGGGCCACAAGAGACCCAGTACTTC. The chain links TRBV3-1 (or the pseudogene TRBV3-2) to TRBJ2-5; a weak D match, TRBD2 (6 bases). V was trimmed by 1 base and J by 2 bases, leaving 11 bases between them. Germline-derived CDR1 and CDR2 are LGHDT and YNNKEL (reference sequence). The CDR3 is made up of 15 amino acids.